These T cell receptor beta chains were read from a single sample in a study of T cell changes during pregnancy in multiple sclerosis. Produced via immunoSEQ multiplex PCR; TCRdb's table is partial and in-frame only. The table lists about 110,000 clones, 80% to 95% of them singletons. The sequenced sample was peripheral blood, obtained in the third trimester of pregnancy. These receptors were obtained from a female donor in good health, enrolled as a control in a pregnancy study. The CDR3 runs from the conserved cysteine through the conserved F or W. The order of the fields is J gene, V gene, D gene, clone size, CDR3 protein, CDR3 DNA. D genes are given only for firm matches. Rows may omit the clone size; those that give it use once, few, many or a size class.

>TRBJ2-7|TRBV2|-|-
CASKGGVYEQYF
TGTGCCAGCAAAGGAGGGGTGTACGAGCAGTACTTC
>TRBJ2-1|TRBV7-6|-|-
CASSLVPDRYNEQFF
TGTGCCAGCAGCTTAGTTCCTGACAGGTACAATGAGCAGTTCTTC
>TRBJ2-7|TRBV5-6|TRBD2|-
CASSWAGLAEYEQYF
TGTGCCAGCAGCTGGGCCGGGCTAGCGGAGTACGAGCAGTACTTC
>TRBJ1-2|TRBV19|-|-
CASSPTREDHYGYTF
TGTGCCAGTAGTCCCACCAGGGAGGATCACTATGGCTACACCTTC
>TRBJ1-1|TRBV11-2|TRBD1|-
CASSFWTGGNTEAFF
TGTGCCAGCAGCTTTTGGACAGGGGGGAACACTGAAGCTTTCTTT
>TRBJ1-5|TRBV7-2|TRBD1|few
CASSLGRRTGGNQPQHF
TGTGCCAGCAGCTTAGGTCGGAGGACAGGGGGCAATCAGCCCCAGCATTTT
>TRBJ1-4|TRBV5-8|-|-
CASSYGTTATNEKLFF
TGTGCCAGCAGCTACGGGACAACTGCAACTAATGAAAAACTGTTTTTT
>TRBJ2-1|TRBV6-1|TRBD2|-
CASHFGGGHNEQFF
TGTGCCAGCCACTTCGGGGGGGGTCACAATGAGCAGTTCTTC
>TRBJ1-1|TRBV9|-|-
CASSVDPGDTEAFF
TGTGCCAGCAGCGTTGACCCAGGGGACACTGAAGCTTTCTTT
>TRBJ2-5|TRBV7-9|-|-
CASSLLQGQETQYF
TGTGCCAGCAGCCTCCTCCAGGGGCAAGAGACCCAGTACTTC
>TRBJ1-5|TRBV5-5|-|-
CASSSEGSGAPNQPQHF
TGTGCCAGCAGCTCCGAGGGGTCAGGGGCCCCCAATCAGCCCCAGCATTTT
>TRBJ1-1|TRBV18|-|-
CASSPRGGVNTEAFF
TGTGCCAGCTCACCAAGAGGAGGGGTGAACACTGAAGCTTTCTTT
>TRBJ1-1|TRBV5-1|-|-
CASSLGQLSTEAFF
TGCGCCAGCAGCTTGGGGCAGTTAAGCACTGAAGCTTTCTTT
>TRBJ2-1|TRBV9|TRBD2|-
CASSPTGRGGSEQFF
TGTGCCAGCAGCCCGACCGGCCGGGGGGGAAGTGAGCAGTTCTTC
>TRBJ1-1|TRBV19|-|-
CASLHFAGGDTEAFF
TGTGCCAGTCTCCATTTCGCGGGGGGTGATACTGAAGCTTTCTTT
>TRBJ1-1|TRBV7-6|-|few
CASSLGPKGAEAFF
TGTGCCAGCAGCTTGGGCCCCAAGGGGGCTGAAGCTTTCTTT
>TRBJ1-1|TRBV9|-|-
CASSLGGNREWSTEAFF
TGTGCCAGCAGCCTAGGGGGGAACAGGGAATGGAGCACTGAAGCTTTCTTT
>TRBJ2-7|TRBV6-5|-|once
CASSYAGFGYEQYF
TGTGCCAGCAGTTACGCAGGGTTCGGCTACGAGCAGTACTTC
>TRBJ1-1|TRBV7-3|-|-
CASSRDRDTEAFF
TGTGCCAGCAGCCGCGACAGAGACACTGAAGCTTTCTTT
>TRBJ2-5|TRBV4-3|-|-
CASSHWRGREETQYF
TGCGCCAGCAGCCATTGGAGGGGTAGAGAAGAGACCCAGTACTTC
>TRBJ1-1|TRBV4-3|-|-
CASRQDGEGTEAFF
TGCGCCAGCAGACAGGATGGGGAGGGCACTGAAGCTTTCTTT
>TRBJ1-2|TRBV2|-|-
CASSDVAETYGYTF
TGTGCCAGCAGTGATGTCGCGGAGACGTATGGCTACACCTTC
>TRBJ1-1|TRBV13|-|-
CASSLIGTGENTEAFF
TGTGCCAGCAGCTTAATAGGCACGGGTGAGAACACTGAAGCTTTCTTT
>TRBJ1-4|TRBV7-2|-|-
CASSPRVGANEKLFF
TGTGCCAGCAGCCCTCGAGTGGGGGCGAATGAAAAACTGTTTTTT
>TRBJ1-1|TRBV10-3|TRBD1|-
CAISGQGNTEAFF
TGTGCCATCAGTGGACAGGGAAACACTGAAGCTTTCTTT
>TRBJ1-2|TRBV18|-|-
CASSPRAGENFYGYTF
TGTGCCAGCTCACCACGGGCGGGGGAAAACTTTTATGGCTACACCTTC
>TRBJ2-1|TRBV7-9|TRBD2|-
CASSWLAGGYNEQFF
TGTGCCAGCAGCTGGCTAGCGGGGGGCTACAATGAGCAGTTCTTC
>TRBJ1-1|TRBV5-1|TRBD1|-
CASTLDRVNTEAFF
TGCGCCAGCACACTCGACAGGGTGAACACTGAAGCTTTCTTT
>TRBJ1-1|TRBV19|TRBD1|once
CASSTGTGENTEAFF
TGTGCCAGTAGTACGGGGACAGGGGAGAACACTGAAGCTTTCTTT
>TRBJ1-1|TRBV7-3|-|few
CASSFEGTTEAFF
TGTGCCAGCAGCTTCGAGGGTACAACTGAAGCTTTCTTT
>TRBJ1-2|TRBV19|-|-
CASSMTEVVAGYTF
TGTGCCAGTAGTATGACGGAGGTTGTGGCTGGCTACACCTTC
>TRBJ1-4|TRBV7-8|TRBD1|-
CASSLQIGDSLNEKLFF
TGTGCCAGCAGCCTCCAAATAGGGGACAGCTTAAATGAAAAACTGTTTTTT
>TRBJ1-6|TRBV7-3|-|-
CASSLRLIGRDNSPLHF
TGTGCCAGCAGCTTAAGGTTAATAGGGAGGGATAATTCACCCCTCCACTTT
>TRBJ1-1|TRBV15|TRBD1|-
CATSREGTGGRRTEAFF
TGTGCCACCAGCAGAGAGGGGACAGGGGGCCGGCGAACTGAAGCTTTCTTT
>TRBJ1-5|TRBV9|TRBD1|-
CASSRQGVDQPQHF
TGTGCCAGCAGCAGACAGGGGGTGGATCAGCCCCAGCATTTT
>TRBJ2-7|TRBV27|TRBD1|-
CASSSGQSLYEQYF
TGTGCCAGCAGTTCGGGACAGTCGTTGTACGAGCAGTACTTC
>TRBJ2-1|TRBV7-7|-|-
CASSLAGDRNEQFF
TGTGCTAGCAGCTTAGCCGGAGATAGGAATGAGCAGTTCTTC
>TRBJ1-2|TRBV27|-|-
CASIGRHKDITQANYGYTF
TGTGCCAGCATTGGTAGGCACAAAGACATTACTCAAGCTAACTATGGCTACACCTTC
>TRBJ1-5|TRBV6-6|TRBD1|-
CASSDGTGSNQPQHF
TGTGCCAGCAGTGACGGGACAGGTAGCAATCAGCCCCAGCATTTT
>TRBJ2-1|TRBV6-6|TRBD2|-
CASNLAGGPYNEQFF
TGTGCCAGCAATTTAGCGGGGGGCCCCTACAATGAGCAGTTCTTC
>TRBJ2-1|TRBV5-1|-|few
CASSLDPMTYEQFF
TGCGCCAGCAGCTTAGACCCCATGACATATGAGCAGTTCTTC